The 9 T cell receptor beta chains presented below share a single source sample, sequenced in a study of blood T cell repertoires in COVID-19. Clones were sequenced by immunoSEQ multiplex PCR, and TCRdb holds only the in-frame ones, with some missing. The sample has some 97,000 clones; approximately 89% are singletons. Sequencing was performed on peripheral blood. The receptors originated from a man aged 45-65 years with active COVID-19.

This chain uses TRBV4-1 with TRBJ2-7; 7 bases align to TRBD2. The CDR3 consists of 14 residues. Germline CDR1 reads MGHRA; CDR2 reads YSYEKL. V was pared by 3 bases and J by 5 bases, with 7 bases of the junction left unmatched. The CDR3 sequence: CASSHGRERDEQYF. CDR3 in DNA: TGCGCCAGCAGCCATGGGAGGGAGCGGGACGAGCAGTACTTC.

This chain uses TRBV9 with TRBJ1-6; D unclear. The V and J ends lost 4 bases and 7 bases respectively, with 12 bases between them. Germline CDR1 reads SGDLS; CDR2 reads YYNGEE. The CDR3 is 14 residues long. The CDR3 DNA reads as TGTGCCAGCAGCCACGGTAGTCCGAATTCACCCCTCCACTTT. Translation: CASSHGSPNSPLHF.

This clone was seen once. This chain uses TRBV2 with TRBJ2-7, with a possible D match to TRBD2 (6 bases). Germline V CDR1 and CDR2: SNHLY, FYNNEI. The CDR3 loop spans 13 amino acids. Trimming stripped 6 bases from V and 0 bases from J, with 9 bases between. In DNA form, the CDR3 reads TGTGCCAGCAGGGGGGGAGTCTCCTACGAGCAGTACGTC. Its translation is CASRGGVSYEQYV.

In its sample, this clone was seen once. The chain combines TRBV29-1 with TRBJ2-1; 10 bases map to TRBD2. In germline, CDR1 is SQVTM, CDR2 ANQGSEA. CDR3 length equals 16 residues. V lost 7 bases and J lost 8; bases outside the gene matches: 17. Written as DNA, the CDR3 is TGCAGCGCAAGTCCAAGGCTAGCGGGAGTCGCCGATGAGCAGTTCTTC. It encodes CSASPRLAGVADEQFF.

The CDR3 region is CTSSLTRGRKMGYTF. CDR3 in DNA: TGCACCAGCAGCTTAACAAGGGGGCGGAAGATGGGCTACACCTTC. The genes are TRBV1 and TRBJ1-2; the tabulated D call, TRBD1, remains unverified against the DNA. TRBV1 is a pseudogene segment. The CDR3 totals 15 residues.

The DNA for the CDR3 is TGTGCCAGCTCCCCAGGGACAGGGGGGACTGAAGCTTTCTTT. As protein: CASSPGTGGTEAFF. The rearrangement joins TRBV18 to TRBJ1-1; TRBD1 matches 11 bases. V trimming: 6 bases; J trimming: 5 bases; junction bases outside the gene matches: 5. Germline values: CDR1 KGHSH, CDR2 LQKENI. The length of the CDR3 is 14 residues.

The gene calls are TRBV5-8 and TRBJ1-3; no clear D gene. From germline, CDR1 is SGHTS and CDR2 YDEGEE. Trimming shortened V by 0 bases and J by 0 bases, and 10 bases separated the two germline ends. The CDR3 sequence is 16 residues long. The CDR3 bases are TGTGCCAGCAGCTTGGCCATGATCAGCTCTGGAAACACCATATATTTT. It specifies CASSLAMISSGNTIYF.

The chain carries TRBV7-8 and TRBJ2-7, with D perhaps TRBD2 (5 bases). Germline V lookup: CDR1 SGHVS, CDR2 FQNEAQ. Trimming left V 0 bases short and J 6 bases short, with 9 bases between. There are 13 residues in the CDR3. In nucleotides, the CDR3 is TGTGCCAGCAGCTTAGCTCGGGGTGGCGAGCAGTACGTC. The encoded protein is CASSLARGGEQYV.

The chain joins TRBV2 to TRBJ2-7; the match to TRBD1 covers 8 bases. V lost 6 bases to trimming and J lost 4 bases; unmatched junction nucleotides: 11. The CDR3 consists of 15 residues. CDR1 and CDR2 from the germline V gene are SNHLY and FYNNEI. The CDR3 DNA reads TGTGCCAGCAGCCTAGGTGGACAGGGCGGGTACGAGCAGTACTTC. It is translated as CASSLGGQGGYEQYF. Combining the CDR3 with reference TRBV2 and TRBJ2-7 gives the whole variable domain EPEVTQTPSHQVTQMGQEVILRCVPISNHLYFYWYRQILGQKVEFLVSFYNNEISEKSEIFDDQFSVERPDGSNFTLKIRSTKLEDSAMYFCASSLGGQGGYEQYFGPGTRLTVT.